Presented here are 13 T cell receptor beta chains from one specimen sequenced in a study of blood T cell repertoires in COVID-19. TCRdb's table, derived via immunoSEQ multiplex PCR, lists solely in-frame clones and lacks some. The sample records tens of thousands of clones, less than 85% being singletons. Sequenced: peripheral blood. All receptors derive from a woman older than 75 with active or convalescent COVID-19.

J is TRBJ1-5 and V is TRBV6-2 or TRBV6-3; the D gene is possibly TRBD1 (6 bases). Looked up from germline, CDR1 is MNHEY and CDR2 is SVGEGT. CDR3 length equals 13 residues. V was cut by 6 bases and J by 4 bases, with 10 bases left in between. The CDR3 is CASSLQGNQPQHF. The CDR3 region has the DNA TGTGCCAGCAGCCTACAGGGTAATCAGCCCCAGCATTTT.

The chain is built from TRBV9 and TRBJ1-2; TRBD1 is a possible D gene (5 bases). CDR3 length: 14 amino acids. V lost 4 bases and J 4 bases, leaving 14 bases between the germline ends. Germline CDR1 SGDLS, CDR2 YYNGEE. For the CDR3, the DNA is TGTGCCAGCAGCTGGGGGGAGGGGCCCTATGGCTACACCTTC. It yields the protein CASSWGEGPYGYTF. The full variable domain, in which reference TRBV9 and TRBJ1-2 provide the parts outside the CDR3, is DSGVTQTPKHLITATGQRVTLRCSPRSGDLSVYWYQQSLDQGLQFLIQYYNGEERAKGNILERFSAQQFPDLHSELNLSSLELGDSALYFCASSWGEGPYGYTFGSGTRLTVV.

This chain joins TRBV3-1 (or the pseudogene TRBV3-2) and TRBJ2-1; no clear D gene. Germline assignment: CDR1 LGHDT and CDR2 YNNKEL (reference sequence). This CDR3 has 12 amino acids. The germline V and J ends were trimmed by 2 bases and 7 bases, with 6 bases remaining between them. The CDR3 sequence is CASSQSRNEQFF. The CDR3 DNA reads as TGTGCCAGCAGCCAATCTCGGAATGAGCAGTTCTTC.

The V and J genes are TRBV5-1 and TRBJ2-1; TRBD2 aligns across 7 bases. Trimming cost V 3 bases and J 3 bases; bases outside gene matches: 12. This CDR3 comprises 17 residues. Germline values: CDR1 SGHRS, CDR2 YFSETQ. The CDR3 bases are TGCGCCAGCAGCTCGGGGGGTCGCGGGAGAGACTACAATGAGCAGTTCTTC. Translated: CASSSGGRGRDYNEQFF.

Only a few counts were recorded for this clone. The J gene is TRBJ2-7, the V gene TRBV9; TRBD1 matches at 11 bases. Germline CDR1 SGDLS, CDR2 YYNGEE. The CDR3 spans 15 residues. With V trimmed by 0 bases and J by 5 bases, 4 bases remained unmatched. The CDR3 loop reads CASSVEGTGGNEQYF. As DNA, the CDR3 is TGTGCCAGCAGCGTAGAAGGGACAGGGGGAAACGAGCAGTACTTC.

Comment on this clone: The junction shows a germline mismatch at one end, possibly a read error. The CDR3 DNA reads TGTGCCAGTACTATAGTGGGCTTTGAGGGAATTCCTGAAGCTTTCTTT. Translation gives CASTIVGFEGIPEAFF. The chain employs TRBV19 and TRBJ1-1; D not certain. Germline V gene sequence: CDR1 LNHDA, CDR2 SQIVND (reference sequence). This CDR3 region has 16 residues.

The genes are TRBV5-1 and TRBJ2-7; 7 bases match TRBD1. Germline CDR1 and CDR2: SGHRS and YFSETQ. The CDR3 has 15 residues. The junction had 10 bases not matched to a gene; V was cut back by 4 bases and J by 3 bases. CDR3 nucleotide sequence: TGCGCCAGCAGCCCGGAGACAGGGCTAAACTACGAGCAGTACTTC. Protein product: CASSPETGLNYEQYF. The full variable domain, completed using reference TRBV5-1 and TRBJ2-7, is KAGVTQTPRYLIKTRGQQVTLSCSPISGHRSVSWYQQTPGQGLQFLFEYFSETQRNKGNFPGRFSGRQFSNSRSEMNVSTLELGDSALYLCASSPETGLNYEQYFGPGTRLTVT.

The V and J genes are TRBV4-2 and TRBJ2-1, with TRBD1 as a possible D gene (5 bases). The germline gives CDR1 LGHNA, CDR2 YNFKEQ. Trimming removed 0 bases from V and 0 bases from J, with 18 bases in between. This CDR3 is built from 19 residues. CDR3 coding DNA: TGTGCCAGCAGCCAAGATGCCCTCCAGGACACGAGCTCCTACAATGAGCAGTTCTTC. Protein sequence: CASSQDALQDTSSYNEQFF.

The chain uses TRBV5-1 and TRBJ2-1, with D perhaps matching TRBD2 (6 bases). CDR3 size: 14 residues. CDR1 is SGHRS, CDR2 YFSETQ, per germline. Trimming removed 5 bases from V and 1 base from J, with 10 bases in between. CDR3 residues: CASRPSGSYNEQFF. DNA for the CDR3: TGCGCCAGCAGACCCAGCGGGTCCTACAATGAGCAGTTCTTC.

This rearrangement joins TRBV6-2 or TRBV6-3 to TRBJ1-2, with 10 bases fitting TRBD1. V was clipped by 2 bases and J by 0 bases; unmatched bases: 6. From germline, CDR1 is MNHEY and CDR2 SVGEGT. The CDR3 sequence is 17 residues long. The CDR3 region is CASSYPGTGATNYGYTF. The DNA for the CDR3 is TGTGCCAGCAGTTACCCCGGGACAGGGGCTACTAACTATGGCTACACCTTC.

This sequence joins TRBV5-1 and TRBJ2-1; 12 bases are a match to TRBD1. The CDR3 runs 15 residues. V was pared by 4 bases and J by 8 bases, with 7 bases of the junction left unmatched. The germline CDR1 and CDR2 sequences are SGHRS and YFSETQ. CDR3 sequence (DNA): TGCGCCAGCAGCCAAAGCGGGACAGGGGGCCATGAGCAGTTCTTC. This encodes CASSQSGTGGHEQFF.

This chain links TRBV3-1 (or the pseudogene TRBV3-2) with TRBJ1-2, with D possibly being TRBD1 (6 bases). The length of the CDR3 is 12 residues. V lost 5 bases and J 8 bases, leaving 12 bases between the germline ends. Germline CDR1 is LGHDT and CDR2 is YNNKEL (reference sequence). The CDR3 nucleotides are TGTGCCAGCAGCTTAGGGGGAAAGGGCTACACCTTC. Translation: CASSLGGKGYTF.

This chain connects TRBV18 to TRBJ2-7; the match to TRBD2 covers 7 bases. Germline V gene data show CDR1 as KGHSH and CDR2 as LQKENI. The CDR3 totals 15 residues. V trimming: 3 bases; J trimming: 0 bases; junction bases outside the gene matches: 5. CDR3 in DNA: TGTGCCAGCTCACCTCCTAGCGGATCCTCCTACGAGCAGTACTTC. Amino acid sequence: CASSPPSGSSYEQYF. Using reference TRBV18 and TRBJ2-7 for the parts outside the CDR3, the full variable domain is NAGVMQNPRHLVRRRGQEARLRCSPMKGHSHVYWYRQLPEEGLKFMVYLQKENIIDESGMPKERFSAEFPKEGPSILRIQQVVRGDSAAYFCASSPPSGSSYEQYFGPGTRLTVT.